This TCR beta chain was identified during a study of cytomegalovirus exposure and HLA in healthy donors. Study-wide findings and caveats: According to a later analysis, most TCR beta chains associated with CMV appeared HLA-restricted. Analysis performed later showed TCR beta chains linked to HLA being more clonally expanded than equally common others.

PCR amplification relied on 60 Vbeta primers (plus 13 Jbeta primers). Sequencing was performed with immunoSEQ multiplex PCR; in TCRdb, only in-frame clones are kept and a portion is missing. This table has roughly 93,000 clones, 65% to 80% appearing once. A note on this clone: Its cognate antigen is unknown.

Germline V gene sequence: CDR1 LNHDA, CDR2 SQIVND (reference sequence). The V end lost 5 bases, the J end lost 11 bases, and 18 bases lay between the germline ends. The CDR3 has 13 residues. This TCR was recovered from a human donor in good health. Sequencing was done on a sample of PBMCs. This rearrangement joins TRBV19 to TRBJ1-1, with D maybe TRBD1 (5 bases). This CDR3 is CASSPRVGVKAFF. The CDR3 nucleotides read TGTGCCAGTAGTCCCCGGGTAGGGGTGAAGGCTTTCTTT.